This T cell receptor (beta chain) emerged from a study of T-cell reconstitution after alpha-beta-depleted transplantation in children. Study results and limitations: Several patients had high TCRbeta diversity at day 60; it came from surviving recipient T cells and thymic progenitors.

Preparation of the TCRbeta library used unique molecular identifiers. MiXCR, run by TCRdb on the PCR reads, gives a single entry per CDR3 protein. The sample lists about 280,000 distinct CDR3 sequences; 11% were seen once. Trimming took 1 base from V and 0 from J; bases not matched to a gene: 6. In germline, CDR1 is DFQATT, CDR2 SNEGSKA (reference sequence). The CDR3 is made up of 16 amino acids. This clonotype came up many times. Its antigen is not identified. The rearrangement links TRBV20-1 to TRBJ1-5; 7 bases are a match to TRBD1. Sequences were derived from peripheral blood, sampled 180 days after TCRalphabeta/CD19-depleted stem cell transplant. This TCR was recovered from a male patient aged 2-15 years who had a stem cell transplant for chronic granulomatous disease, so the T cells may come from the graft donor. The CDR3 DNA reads TGCAGTGCTAGAGTTCAGGGGGGAACTAGCAATCAGCCCCAGCATTTT. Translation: CSARVQGGTSNQPQHF.